This T cell receptor (beta chain) was sequenced during a study of neurological immune-mediated disorders. Notes on the study in general: Private repertoires in all groups were suggested, as expanded clones shared no CDR3 amino acid sequences across subjects. The phylogenetic placement of 18 of 34 multiple sclerosis patients' repertoires in one related-CDR3 cluster constitutes a possible signature. Expansion of TCR clones was greatest in HTLV-1-associated myelopathy and smallest in multiple sclerosis, where it fell below that of healthy controls.

Many counts were recorded for this clonotype. Its antigen is unknown. Germline CDR1 and CDR2: SGHRS and YFSETQ. Trimming cost V 4 bases and J 2 bases; bases outside gene matches: 3. The CDR3 spans 14 residues. From the 5' RACE reads, TCRdb called clonotypes with MiXCR, one entry per CDR3 protein. This table has about 74,000 distinct CDR3 sequences, roughly 5% appearing once. Unsorted libraries were generated from 2 million PBMCs. These cells had been stored in RNAlater at -80 C. V gene TRBV5-1 combines with J gene TRBJ2-3, with 8 bases lining up with TRBD2. This receptor was taken from a young man with multiple sclerosis. The sample was PBMCs. CDR3 region: CASSVSGDTDTQYF. The CDR3, as DNA: TGCGCCAGCAGCGTTAGCGGGGACACAGATACGCAGTATTTT.